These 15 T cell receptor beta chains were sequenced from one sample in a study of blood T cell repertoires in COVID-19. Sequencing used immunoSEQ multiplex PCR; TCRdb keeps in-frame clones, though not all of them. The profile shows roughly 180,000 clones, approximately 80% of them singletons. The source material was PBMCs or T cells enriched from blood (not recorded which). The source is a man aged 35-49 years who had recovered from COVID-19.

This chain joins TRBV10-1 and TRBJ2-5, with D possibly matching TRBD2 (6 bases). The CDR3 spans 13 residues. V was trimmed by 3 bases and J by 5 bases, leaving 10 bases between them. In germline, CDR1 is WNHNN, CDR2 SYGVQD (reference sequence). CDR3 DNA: TGCGCCAGCAGTGACACCAGCGGGGAGACCCAGTACTTC. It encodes CASSDTSGETQYF.

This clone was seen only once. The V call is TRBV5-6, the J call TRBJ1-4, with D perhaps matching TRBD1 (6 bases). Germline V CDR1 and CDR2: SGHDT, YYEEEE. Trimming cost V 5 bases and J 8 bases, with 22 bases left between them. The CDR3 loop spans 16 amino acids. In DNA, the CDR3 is TGTGCCAGCAGTTTCCAAGGGGGGGCCGCGCGAGAAAAACTGTTTTTT. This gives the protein CASSFQGGAAREKLFF. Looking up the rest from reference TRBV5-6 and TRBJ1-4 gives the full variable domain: DAGVTQSPTHLIKTRGQQVTLRCSPKSGHDTVSWYQQALGQGPQFIFQYYEEEERQRGNFPDRFSGHQFPNYSSELNVNALLLGDSALYLCASSFQGGAAREKLFFGSGTQLSVL.

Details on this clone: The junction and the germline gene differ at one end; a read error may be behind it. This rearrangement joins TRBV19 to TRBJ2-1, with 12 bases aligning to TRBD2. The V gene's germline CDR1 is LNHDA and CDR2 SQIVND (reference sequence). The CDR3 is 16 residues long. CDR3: CASSTGTSGFYIEQFF. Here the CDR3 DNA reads TGTGCCAGTAGTACCGGGACTAGCGGGTTTTACATTGAGCAGTTCTTC.

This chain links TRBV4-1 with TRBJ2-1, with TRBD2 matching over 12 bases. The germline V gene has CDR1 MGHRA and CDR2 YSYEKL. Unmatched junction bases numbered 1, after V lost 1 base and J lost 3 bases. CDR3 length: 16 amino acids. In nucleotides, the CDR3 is TGCGCCAGCAGCCAAGGACTAGCGGGAGTCTACAATGAGCAGTTCTTC. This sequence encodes CASSQGLAGVYNEQFF.

For the CDR3, the DNA is TGTGCCATCAGTTATCAACGGGACAGAGCCTACGAGCAGTACTTC. It is translated as CAISYQRDRAYEQYF. The chain carries TRBV10-3 and TRBJ2-7; 7 bases match TRBD1. The V segment lost 5 bases and the J segment 2 bases; nucleotides outside the gene matches: 9. This CDR3 comprises 15 residues. Germline lookup yields CDR1 ENHRY and CDR2 SYGVKD.

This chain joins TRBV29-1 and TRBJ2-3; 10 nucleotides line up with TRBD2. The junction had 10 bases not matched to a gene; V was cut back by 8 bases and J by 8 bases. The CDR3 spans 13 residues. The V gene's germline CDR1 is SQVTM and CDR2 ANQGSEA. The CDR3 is CSSGGLAGATQYF. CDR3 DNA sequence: TGCAGCTCCGGGGGGCTAGCGGGAGCTACGCAGTATTTT.

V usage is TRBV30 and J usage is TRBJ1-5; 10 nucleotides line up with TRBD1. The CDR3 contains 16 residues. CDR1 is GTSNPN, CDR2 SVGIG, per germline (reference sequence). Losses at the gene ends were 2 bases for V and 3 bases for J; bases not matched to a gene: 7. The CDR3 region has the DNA TGTGCCTGGAGTCCCCTGGGGACAGGGGTCAATCAGCCCCAGCATTTT. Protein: CAWSPLGTGVNQPQHF.

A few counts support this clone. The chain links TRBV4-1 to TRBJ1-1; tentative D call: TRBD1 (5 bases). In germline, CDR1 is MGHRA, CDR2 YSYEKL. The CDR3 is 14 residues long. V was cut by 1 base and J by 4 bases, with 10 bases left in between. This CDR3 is CASSQGMGGTEAFF. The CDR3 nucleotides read TGCGCCAGCAGCCAAGGAATGGGGGGCACTGAAGCTTTCTTT.

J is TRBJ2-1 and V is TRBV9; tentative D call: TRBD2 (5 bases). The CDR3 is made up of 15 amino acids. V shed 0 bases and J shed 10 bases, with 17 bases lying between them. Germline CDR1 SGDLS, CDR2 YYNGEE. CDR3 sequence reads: CASSVGWEQSVEQFF. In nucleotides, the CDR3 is TGTGCCAGCAGCGTAGGGTGGGAGCAAAGTGTAGAGCAGTTCTTC.

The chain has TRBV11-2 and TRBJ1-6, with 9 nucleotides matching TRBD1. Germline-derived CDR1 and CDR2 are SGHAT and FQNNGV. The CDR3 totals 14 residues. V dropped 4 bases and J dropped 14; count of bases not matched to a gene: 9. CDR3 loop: CASSSGTGTLALHF. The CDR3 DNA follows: TGTGCCAGCAGCTCCGGGACAGGGACCCTAGCCCTCCACTTT.

The CDR3 DNA follows: TGTGCCAGCTCACAGGGAGGGGATCAGCCCCAGCATTTT. Protein product: CASSQGGDQPQHF. The gene calls are TRBV12-3 or TRBV12-4 and TRBJ1-5, with a tentative D call TRBD1 (6 bases). The CDR3 totals 13 residues. The ends were cut back, 8 bases at V and 5 bases at J, with 13 bases in the middle.

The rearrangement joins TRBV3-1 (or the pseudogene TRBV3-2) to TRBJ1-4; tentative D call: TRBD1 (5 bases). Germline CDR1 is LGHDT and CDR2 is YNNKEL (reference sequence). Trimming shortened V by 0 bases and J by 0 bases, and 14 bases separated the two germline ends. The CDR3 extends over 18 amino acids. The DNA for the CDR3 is TGTGCCAGCAGCCAAGAAGCTAAGTGGGGCGCAACTAATGAAAAACTGTTTTTT. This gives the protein CASSQEAKWGATNEKLFF.

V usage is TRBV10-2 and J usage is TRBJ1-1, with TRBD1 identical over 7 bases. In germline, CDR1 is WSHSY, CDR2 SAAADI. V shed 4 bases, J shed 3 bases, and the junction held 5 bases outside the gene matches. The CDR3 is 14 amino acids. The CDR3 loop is CASSAQGGDTEAFF. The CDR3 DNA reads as TGCGCCAGCAGTGCCCAGGGGGGCGACACTGAAGCTTTCTTT.

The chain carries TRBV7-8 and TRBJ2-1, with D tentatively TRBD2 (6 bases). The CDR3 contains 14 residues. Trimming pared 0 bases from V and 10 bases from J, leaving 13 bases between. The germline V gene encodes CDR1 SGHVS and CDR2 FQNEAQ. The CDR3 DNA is TGTGCCAGCAGCTTAGCGGAGACTAGATTCGAGCAGTTCTTC. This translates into CASSLAETRFEQFF.

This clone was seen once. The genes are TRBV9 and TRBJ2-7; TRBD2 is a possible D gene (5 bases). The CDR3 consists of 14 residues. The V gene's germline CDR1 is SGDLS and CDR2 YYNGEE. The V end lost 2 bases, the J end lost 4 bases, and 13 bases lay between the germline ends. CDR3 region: CASSVGDTRYEQYF. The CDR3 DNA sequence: TGTGCCAGCAGCGTGGGAGACACCAGATACGAGCAGTACTTC. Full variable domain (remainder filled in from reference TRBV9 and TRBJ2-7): DSGVTQTPKHLITATGQRVTLRCSPRSGDLSVYWYQQSLDQGLQFLIQYYNGEERAKGNILERFSAQQFPDLHSELNLSSLELGDSALYFCASSVGDTRYEQYFGPGTRLTVT.